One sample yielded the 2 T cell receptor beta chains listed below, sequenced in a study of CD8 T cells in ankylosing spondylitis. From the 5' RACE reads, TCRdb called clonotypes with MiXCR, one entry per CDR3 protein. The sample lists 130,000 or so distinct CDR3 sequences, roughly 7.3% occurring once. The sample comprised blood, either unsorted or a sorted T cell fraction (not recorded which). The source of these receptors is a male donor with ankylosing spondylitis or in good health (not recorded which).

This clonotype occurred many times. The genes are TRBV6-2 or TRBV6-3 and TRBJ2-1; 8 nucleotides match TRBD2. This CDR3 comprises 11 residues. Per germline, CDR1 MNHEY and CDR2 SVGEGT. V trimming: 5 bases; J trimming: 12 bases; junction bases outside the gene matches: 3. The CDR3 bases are TGTGCCAGCAGTACCGGGAGGGGGCAGTTCTTC. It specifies CASSTGRGQFF.

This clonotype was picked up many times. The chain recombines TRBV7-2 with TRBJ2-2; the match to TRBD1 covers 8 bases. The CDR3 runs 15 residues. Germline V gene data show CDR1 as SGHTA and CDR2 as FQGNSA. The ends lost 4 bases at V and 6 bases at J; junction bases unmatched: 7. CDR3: CASSWSRGQAGELFF. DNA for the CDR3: TGTGCCAGCAGCTGGAGCAGGGGGCAAGCCGGGGAGCTGTTTTTT.